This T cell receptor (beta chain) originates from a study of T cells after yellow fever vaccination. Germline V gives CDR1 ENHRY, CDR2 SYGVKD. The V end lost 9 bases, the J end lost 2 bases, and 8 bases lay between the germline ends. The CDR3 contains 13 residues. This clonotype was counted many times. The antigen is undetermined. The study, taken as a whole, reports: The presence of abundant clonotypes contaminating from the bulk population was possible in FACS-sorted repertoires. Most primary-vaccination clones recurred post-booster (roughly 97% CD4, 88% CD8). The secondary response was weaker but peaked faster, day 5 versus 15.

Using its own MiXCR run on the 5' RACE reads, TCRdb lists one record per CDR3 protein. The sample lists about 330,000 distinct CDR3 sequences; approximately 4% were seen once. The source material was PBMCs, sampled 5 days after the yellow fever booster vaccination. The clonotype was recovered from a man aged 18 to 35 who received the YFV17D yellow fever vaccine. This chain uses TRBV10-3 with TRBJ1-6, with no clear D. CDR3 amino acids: CAMAGTYNSPLHF. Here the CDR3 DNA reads TGTGCCATGGCCGGGACCTATAATTCACCCCTCCACTTT.